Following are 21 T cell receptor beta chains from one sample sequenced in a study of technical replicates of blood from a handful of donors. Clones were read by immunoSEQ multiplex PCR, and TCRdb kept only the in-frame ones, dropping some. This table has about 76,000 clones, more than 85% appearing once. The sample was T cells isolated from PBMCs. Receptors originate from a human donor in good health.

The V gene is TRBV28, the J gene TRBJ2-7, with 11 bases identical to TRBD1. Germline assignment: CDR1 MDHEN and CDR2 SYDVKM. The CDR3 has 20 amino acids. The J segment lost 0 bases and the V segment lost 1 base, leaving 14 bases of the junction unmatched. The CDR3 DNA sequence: TGTGCCAGCAGTTTATTTCGAGTGGGGACAGGGGGTCCCCCCTCCTACGAGCAGTACTTC. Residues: CASSLFRVGTGGPPSYEQYF.

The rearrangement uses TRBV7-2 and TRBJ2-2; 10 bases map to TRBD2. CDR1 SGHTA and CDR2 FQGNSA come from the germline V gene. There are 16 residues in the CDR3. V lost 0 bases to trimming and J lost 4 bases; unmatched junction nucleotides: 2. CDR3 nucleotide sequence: TGTGCCAGCAGCTTAGCCCGACTAGCGGGCACCGGGGAGCTGTTTTTT. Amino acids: CASSLARLAGTGELFF.

The CDR3 sequence is CASSSLRTGSNTEAFF. DNA of the CDR3: TGCGCCAGCAGCTCACTTCGGACAGGGTCGAACACTGAAGCTTTCTTT. The chain employs TRBV5-1 and TRBJ1-1; 8 positions match TRBD1. The CDR3 contains 16 residues. V lost 3 bases, J lost 1 base, and 8 bases stayed unmatched. Germline V gives CDR1 SGHRS, CDR2 YFSETQ.

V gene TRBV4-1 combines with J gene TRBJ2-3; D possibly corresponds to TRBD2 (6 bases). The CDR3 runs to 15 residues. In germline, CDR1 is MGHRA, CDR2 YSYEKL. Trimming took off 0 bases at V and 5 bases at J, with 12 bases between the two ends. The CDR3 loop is CASSQDQAGKDTQYF. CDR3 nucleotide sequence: TGCGCCAGCAGCCAAGATCAGGCGGGGAAAGATACGCAGTATTTT.

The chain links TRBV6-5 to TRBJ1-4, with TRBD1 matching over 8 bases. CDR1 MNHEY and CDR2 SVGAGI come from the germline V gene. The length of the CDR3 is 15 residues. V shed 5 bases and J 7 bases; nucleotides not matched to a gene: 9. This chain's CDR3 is CASSPRTGGFEKLFF. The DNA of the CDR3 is TGTGCCAGCAGTCCTCGAACAGGGGGGTTTGAAAAACTGTTTTTT.

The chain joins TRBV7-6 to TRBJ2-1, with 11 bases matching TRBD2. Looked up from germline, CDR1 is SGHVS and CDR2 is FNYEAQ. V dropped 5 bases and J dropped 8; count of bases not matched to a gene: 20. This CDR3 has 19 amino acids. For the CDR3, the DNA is TGTGCCAGCAGCACTTATCCCTACTCAACTAGCGGGAGCGAGTATGAGCAGTTCTTC. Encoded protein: CASSTYPYSTSGSEYEQFF. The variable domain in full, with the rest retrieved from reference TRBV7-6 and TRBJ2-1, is GAGVSQSPRYKVTKRGQDVALRCDPISGHVSLYWYRQALGQGPEFLTYFNYEAQQDKSGLPNDRFSAERPEGSISTLTIQRTEQRDSAMYRCASSTYPYSTSGSEYEQFFGPGTRLTVL.

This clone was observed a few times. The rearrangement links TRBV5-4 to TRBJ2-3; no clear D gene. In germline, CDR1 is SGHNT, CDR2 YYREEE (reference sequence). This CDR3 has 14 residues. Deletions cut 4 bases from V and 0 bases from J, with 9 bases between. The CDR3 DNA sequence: TGTGCCAGCAGCGTGGACCGGAGCACAGATACGCAGTATTTT. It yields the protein CASSVDRSTDTQYF.

CDR3 sequence: CASSVDGLWTQYF. The CDR3 DNA follows: TGTGCCAGCAGCGTAGATGGCTTATGGACCCAGTACTTC. V and J are TRBV9 and TRBJ2-5; D gene ambiguous. The CDR3 totals 13 residues. The V end was cut by 0 bases, the J end by 7 bases, with 10 bases between. Germline loops: CDR1 SGDLS, CDR2 YYNGEE. The full variable domain, in which reference TRBV9 and TRBJ2-5 provide the parts outside the CDR3, is DSGVTQTPKHLITATGQRVTLRCSPRSGDLSVYWYQQSLDQGLQFLIQYYNGEERAKGNILERFSAQQFPDLHSELNLSSLELGDSALYFCASSVDGLWTQYFGPGTRLLVL.

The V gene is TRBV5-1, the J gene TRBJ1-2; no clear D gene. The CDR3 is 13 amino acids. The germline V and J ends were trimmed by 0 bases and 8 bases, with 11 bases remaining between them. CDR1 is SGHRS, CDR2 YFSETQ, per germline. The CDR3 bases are TGCGCCAGCAGCTTGGAGAGGGAGGACGGCTACACCTTC. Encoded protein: CASSLEREDGYTF.

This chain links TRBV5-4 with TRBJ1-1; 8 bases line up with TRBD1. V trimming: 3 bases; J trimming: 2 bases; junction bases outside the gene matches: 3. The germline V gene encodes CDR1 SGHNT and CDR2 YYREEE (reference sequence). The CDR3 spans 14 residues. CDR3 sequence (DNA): TGTGCCAGCAGCTCCGGGACAGGAAACACTGAAGCTTTCTTT. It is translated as CASSSGTGNTEAFF. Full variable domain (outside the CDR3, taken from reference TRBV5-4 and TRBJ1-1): ETGVTQSPTHLIKTRGQQVTLRCSSQSGHNTVSWYQQALGQGPQFIFQYYREEENGRGNFPPRFSGLQFPNYSSELNVNALELDDSALYLCASSSGTGNTEAFFGQGTRLTVV.

This CDR3 reads CSVPQGPVETQYF. The CDR3 DNA is TGCAGCGTCCCACAGGGCCCCGTTGAGACCCAGTACTTC. The V gene is TRBV29-1, the J gene TRBJ2-5; maybe TRBD1 (6 bases). CDR1 is SQVTM, CDR2 ANQGSEA, per germline. The CDR3 loop spans 13 amino acids. Trimming removed 6 bases at V and 5 bases at J, with 16 bases between.

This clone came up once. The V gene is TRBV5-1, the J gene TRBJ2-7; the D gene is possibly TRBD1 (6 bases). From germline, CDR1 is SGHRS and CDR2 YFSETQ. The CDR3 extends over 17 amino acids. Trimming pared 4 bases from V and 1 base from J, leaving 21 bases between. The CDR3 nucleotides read TGCGCCAGCAGCCTGAGAGGGTTTTCGGACAGATCCTACGAGCAGTACTTC. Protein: CASSLRGFSDRSYEQYF.

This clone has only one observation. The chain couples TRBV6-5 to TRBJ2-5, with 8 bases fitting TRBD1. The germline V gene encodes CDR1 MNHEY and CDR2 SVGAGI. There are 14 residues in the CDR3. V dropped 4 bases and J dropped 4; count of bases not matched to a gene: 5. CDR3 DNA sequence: TGTGCCAGCAGTTCCGATACAGGGGGAGAGACCCAGTACTTC. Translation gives CASSSDTGGETQYF.

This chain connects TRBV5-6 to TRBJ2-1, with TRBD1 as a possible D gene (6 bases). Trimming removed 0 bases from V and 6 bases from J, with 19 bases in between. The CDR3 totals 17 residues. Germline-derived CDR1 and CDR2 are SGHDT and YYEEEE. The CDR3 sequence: CASSLGTPDRPLNEQFF. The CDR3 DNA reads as TGTGCCAGCAGCTTGGGGACCCCCGACAGGCCCCTCAATGAGCAGTTCTTC.

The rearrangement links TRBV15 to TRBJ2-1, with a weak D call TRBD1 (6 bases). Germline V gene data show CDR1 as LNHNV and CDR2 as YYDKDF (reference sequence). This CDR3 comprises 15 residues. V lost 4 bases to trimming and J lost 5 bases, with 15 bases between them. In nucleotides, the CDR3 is TGTGCCACCAGCATATATTTGGGGGCGGACAATGAGCAGTTCTTC. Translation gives CATSIYLGADNEQFF. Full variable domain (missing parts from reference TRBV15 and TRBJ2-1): DAMVIQNPRYQVTQFGKPVTLSCSQTLNHNVMYWYQQKSSQAPKLLFHYYDKDFNNEADTPDNFQSRRPNTSFCFLDIRSPGLGDTAMYLCATSIYLGADNEQFFGPGTRLTVL.

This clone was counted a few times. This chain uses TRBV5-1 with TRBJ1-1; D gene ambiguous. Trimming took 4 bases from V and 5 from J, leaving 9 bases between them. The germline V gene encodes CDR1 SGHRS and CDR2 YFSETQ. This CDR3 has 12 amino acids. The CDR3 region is CASSPRGTEAFF. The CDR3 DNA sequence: TGCGCCAGCAGCCCCCGCGGGACTGAAGCTTTCTTT.

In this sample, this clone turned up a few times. The CDR3 protein is CASSFGQADTQYF. In DNA form, the CDR3 reads TGTGCCAGCAGTTTTGGGCAGGCAGATACGCAGTATTTT. This chain uses TRBV27 with TRBJ2-3; no firm D call. The CDR3 runs to 13 residues. V dropped 3 bases and J dropped 4 bases, with 8 bases sitting between them. Germline V gene sequence: CDR1 MNHEY, CDR2 SMNVEV (reference sequence).

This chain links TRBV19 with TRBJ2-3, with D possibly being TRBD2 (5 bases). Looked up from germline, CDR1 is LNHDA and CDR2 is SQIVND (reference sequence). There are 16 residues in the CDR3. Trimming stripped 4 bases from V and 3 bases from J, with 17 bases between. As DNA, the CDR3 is TGTGCCAGTAGTAAAGACTCGGGCGGGCCAACAGATACGCAGTATTTT. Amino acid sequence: CASSKDSGGPTDTQYF.

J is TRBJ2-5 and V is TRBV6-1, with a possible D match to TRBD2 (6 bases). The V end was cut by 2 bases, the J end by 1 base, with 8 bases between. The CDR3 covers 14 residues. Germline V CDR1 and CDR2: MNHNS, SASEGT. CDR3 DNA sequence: TGTGCCAGCAGTGAATGGCGGGGCCAAGAGACCCAGTACTTC. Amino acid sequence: CASSEWRGQETQYF.

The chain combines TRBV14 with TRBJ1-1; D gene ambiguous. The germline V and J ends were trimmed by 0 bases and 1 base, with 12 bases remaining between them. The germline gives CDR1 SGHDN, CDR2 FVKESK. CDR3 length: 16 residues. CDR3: CASSQDPPEKNTEAFF. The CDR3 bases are TGTGCCAGCAGCCAAGATCCTCCAGAAAAGAACACTGAAGCTTTCTTT. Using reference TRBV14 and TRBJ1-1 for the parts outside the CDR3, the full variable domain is EAGVTQFPSHSVIEKGQTVTLRCDPISGHDNLYWYRRVMGKEIKFLLHFVKESKQDESGMPNNRFLAERTGGTYSTLKVQPAELEDSGVYFCASSQDPPEKNTEAFFGQGTRLTVV.

CDR3: CASSLAGLVEQFF. The CDR3 DNA sequence: TGCGCCAGCAGCTTGGCGGGACTAGTTGAGCAGTTCTTC. The chain uses TRBV5-1 and TRBJ2-1; 8 bases are shared with TRBD2. The length of the CDR3 is 13 residues. The V gene's germline CDR1 is SGHRS and CDR2 YFSETQ. The V gene end was trimmed by 0 bases and the J gene end by 9 bases; junction bases not matched to a gene: 2. Together with reference TRBV5-1 and TRBJ2-1, the CDR3 gives the full variable domain: KAGVTQTPRYLIKTRGQQVTLSCSPISGHRSVSWYQQTPGQGLQFLFEYFSETQRNKGNFPGRFSGRQFSNSRSEMNVSTLELGDSALYLCASSLAGLVEQFFGPGTRLTVL.